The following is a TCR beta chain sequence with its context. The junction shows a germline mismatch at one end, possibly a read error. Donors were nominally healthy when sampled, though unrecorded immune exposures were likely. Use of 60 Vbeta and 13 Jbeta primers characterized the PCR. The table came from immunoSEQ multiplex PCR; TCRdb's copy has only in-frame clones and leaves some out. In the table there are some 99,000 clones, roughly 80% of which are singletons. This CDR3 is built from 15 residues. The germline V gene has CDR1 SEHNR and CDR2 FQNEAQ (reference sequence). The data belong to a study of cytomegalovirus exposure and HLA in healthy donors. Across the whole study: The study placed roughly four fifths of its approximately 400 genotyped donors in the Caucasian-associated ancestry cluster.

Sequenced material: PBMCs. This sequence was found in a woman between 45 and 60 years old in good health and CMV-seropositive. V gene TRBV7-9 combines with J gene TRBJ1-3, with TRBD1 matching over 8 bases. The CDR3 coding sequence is TGTTCCAGCAGCTATTTCAGGGGGCCTGGAAACACCATATATTTT. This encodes CSSSYFRGPGNTIYF.